Listed below are T cell receptor beta chains from one sample, sequenced in a study of shared clonotypes between healthy human individuals. Using immunoSEQ multiplex PCR, the repertoire was profiled, and TCRdb retains in-frame clones only, with some absent. The sample consists of more than 1,200,000 clones, just under 99% of them appearing once. Sequenced material: naive CD4+ T cells sorted from blood. Every receptor here comes from a man aged 25-40 years in good health. Each CDR3 is given with its conserved first and last residue. A D gene is named only where the DNA matches it firmly. A clone size is listed for some rows: how often the clone was seen (once, few, many), or a class if it is expanded.

V gene	clone size	J gene	D gene	CDR3 protein	CDR3 DNA
TRBV7-6	once	TRBJ2-3	TRBD1	CASSLGTGRDTQYF	TGTGCCAGCAGCTTAGGGACAGGGAGAGATACGCAGTATTTT
TRBV10-3	once	TRBJ2-7	TRBD2	CAISESRAGGWGQYF	TGTGCCATCAGTGAGTCTCGAGCGGGAGGTTGGGGGCAGTACTTC
TRBV5-6	-	TRBJ2-7	-	CASSLVPDSYEQYF	TGTGCCAGCAGCTTGGTCCCGGACAGTTACGAGCAGTACTTC
TRBV5-1	-	TRBJ1-2	-	CASSFQRGDGYTF	TGCGCCAGCAGCTTCCAGAGGGGAGATGGCTACACCTTC
TRBV10-2	-	TRBJ2-1	TRBD2	CASSEPGTTNEQFF	TGCGCCAGCAGCGAGCCCGGGACTACTAATGAGCAGTTCTTC
TRBV7-7	-	TRBJ2-2	-	CASSPMTGGTGELFF	TGTGCCAGCAGCCCAATGACGGGCGGCACCGGGGAGCTGTTTTTT
TRBV5-1	-	TRBJ1-4	-	CASSSQTSGEKLFF	TGCGCCAGCAGCTCACAGACTTCGGGTGAAAAACTGTTTTTT
TRBV7-9	once	TRBJ2-1	TRBD1	CASSLESDREQFF	TGTGCCAGCAGCTTAGAGTCGGACAGGGAGCAGTTCTTC
TRBV15	once	TRBJ2-3	-	CATSRDWMSGSTDTQYF	TGTGCCACCAGCAGAGATTGGATGAGCGGGAGCACAGATACGCAGTATTTT
TRBV4-1	-	TRBJ1-2	-	CASSQLAGQKTNYGYTF	TGCGCCAGCAGCCAACTTGCCGGGCAGAAGACTAACTATGGCTACACCTTC
TRBV6-1	-	TRBJ2-7	TRBD1	CASSFDRGQTYEQYF	TGTGCCAGCTCTTTCGACAGGGGCCAGACCTACGAGCAGTACTTC
TRBV4-2	-	TRBJ2-2	-	CASSQGLGGELFF	TGTGCCAGCAGCCAAGGCCTGGGGGGGGAGCTGTTTTTT
TRBV7-2	-	TRBJ2-7	-	CASSTSGTGTYEQYF	TGTGCCAGCAGCACATCCGGGACCGGTACCTACGAGCAGTACTTC
TRBV7-6	-	TRBJ2-3	-	CASSLVGLVTDTQYF	TGTGCCAGCAGCTTAGTGGGACTTGTCACAGATACGCAGTATTTT
TRBV5-1	-	TRBJ2-3	TRBD2	CASSLGRAAGAAQGDTQYF	TGCGCCAGCAGCTTGGGCAGGGCGGCGGGAGCAGCACAAGGGGATACGCAGTATTTT
TRBV27	-	TRBJ2-7	-	CATRWGAGLTYEQYF	TGTGCCACCCGGTGGGGAGCGGGCCTAACCTACGAGCAGTACTTC
TRBV7-9	-	TRBJ2-3	TRBD2	CASSPWTSGRSDTQYF	TGTGCCAGCAGCCCGTGGACTAGCGGGAGGTCGGATACGCAGTATTTT
TRBV18	-	TRBJ2-7	TRBD2	CASSPLTSGMSYEQYF	TGTGCCAGCTCACCATTGACTAGCGGGATGTCCTACGAGCAGTACTTC
TRBV7-7	-	TRBJ2-3	-	CASSPPGTDTQYF	TGTGCTAGCAGCCCCCCAGGTACAGATACGCAGTATTTT
TRBV18	-	TRBJ2-7	TRBD2	CASSPQGPGLAASYEQYF	TGTGCCAGCTCACCCCAAGGCCCGGGACTAGCGGCTTCCTACGAGCAGTACTTC
TRBV15	-	TRBJ2-1	TRBD2	CATQAGSGRHEQFF	TGTGCCACTCAAGCGGGAAGCGGGAGGCATGAGCAGTTCTTC
TRBV29-1	-	TRBJ2-7	-	CSVAEGAYEQYF	TGCAGCGTTGCAGAGGGGGCCTACGAGCAGTACTTC